This is a list of T cell receptor beta chains from one sample in a study of T cells after yellow fever vaccination. TCRdb redid the calling of the 5' RACE reads with MiXCR, one entry per CDR3 protein. This table has 100,000 to 150,000 distinct CDR3 sequences, approximately 9% appearing once. The specimen was CD8+ T cells sorted from PBMCs, collected on the day of the yellow fever booster vaccination. Receptors were obtained from a man between 18 and 29 years old who received the YFV17D yellow fever vaccine. The CDR3 runs from the conserved cysteine through the conserved F or W. The D gene is left open where the match is weak. A clone size is listed for some rows: how often the clone was seen (once, few, many), or a class if it is expanded.

d_call | clone_size | j_call | v_call | cdr3_nt | cdr3_aa
TRBD2 | . | TRBJ2-1 | TRBV7-2 | TGTGCCAGCAGCTTAATCCTAGCGGGGGGCAATGAGCAGTTCTTC | CASSLILAGGNEQFF
. | . | TRBJ2-3 | TRBV7-2 | TGTGCCAGCAGCTTTGGCGCGCTGGCTAGCACAGATACGCAGTATTTT | CASSFGALASTDTQYF
. | . | TRBJ2-3 | TRBV21-1 | TGTGCCAGCAGCCCAACCCAGGCTAGCGGGGGTGGAGATACGCAGTATTTT | CASSPTQASGGGDTQYF
. | many | TRBJ1-1 | TRBV29-1 | TGCAGCGTTACCCGGGGGAACACTGAAGCTTTCTTT | CSVTRGNTEAFF
. | few | TRBJ1-1 | TRBV6-2/TRBV6-3 | TGTGCCAGCAAGTTTTGGGGGAACGAAGCTTTCTTT | CASKFWGNEAFF
TRBD1 | . | TRBJ2-5 | TRBV9 | TGTGCCAGCAGCGTAGGAGGGGACAGGGGACGCGAGACCCAGTACTTC | CASSVGGDRGRETQYF
. | many | TRBJ2-2 | TRBV2 | TGTGCCAGCAGTGAAGGCAAGAACACCGGGGAGCTGTTTTTT | CASSEGKNTGELFF
. | . | TRBJ2-6 | TRBV6-2/TRBV6-3 | TGTGCCAGCAGCCTACGGTCGGCGGCCCCTGGGGCCAACGTCCTGACTTTC | CASSLRSAAPGANVLTF
. | many | TRBJ2-3 | TRBV6-6 | TGTGCCAGCAGTTACTCCGTTGAAAGCACAGATACGCAGTATTTT | CASSYSVESTDTQYF
. | . | TRBJ1-1 | TRBV6-6 | TGTGCCAGCAGTTACTCGAGTGGGGCCACTGAAGCTTTCTTT | CASSYSSGATEAFF
. | many | TRBJ1-1 | TRBV9 | TGTGCCAGCAGCCCAGGAGGGAACACTGAAGCTTTCTTT | CASSPGGNTEAFF
. | . | TRBJ2-1 | TRBV20-1 | TGCAGTGCACCCTATAGTTCCTATGAGCAGTTCTTC | CSAPYSSYEQFF
TRBD2 | . | TRBJ2-1 | TRBV7-3 | TGTGCCAGCAGCAACCTAGGACTAGCGGGAGAGATGAGCTCCTACAATGAGCAGTTCTTC | CASSNLGLAGEMSSYNEQFF
TRBD1 | many | TRBJ2-5 | TRBV27 | TGTGCCAGCAGTAGGGGGCCGGGGACCCAGTACTTC | CASSRGPGTQYF
. | . | TRBJ2-1 | TRBV6-4 | TGTGCCAGCAGCCCCGGGAGAGGGGCCAATGAGCAGTTCTTC | CASSPGRGANEQFF
. | . | TRBJ2-2 | TRBV7-9 | TGTGCCAGCAGCTTAGTTACTGACACCGGGGAGCTGTTTTTT | CASSLVTDTGELFF
. | . | TRBJ2-7 | TRBV29-1 | TGCAGCGTTAGAATACCGAGCTCCTACGAGCAGTACTTC | CSVRIPSSYEQYF
TRBD2 | many | TRBJ2-3 | TRBV7-6 | TGTGCCAGCAGCTCGAGCGGGGGTGGAGATACGCAGTATTTT | CASSSSGGGDTQYF
. | few | TRBJ1-1 | TRBV29-1 | TGCAGCGTTGACAGGCTAAGCGGTGCTTTCTTT | CSVDRLSGAFF
. | . | TRBJ2-7 | TRBV7-8 | TGTGCCAGCAGCTTATCATCGGGCAGAGCCTACGAGCAGTACTTC | CASSLSSGRAYEQYF
TRBD1 | . | TRBJ1-1 | TRBV5-1 | TGCGCCAGCAGTTTACTAACAGGGGGTAACACTGAAGCTTTCTTT | CASSLLTGGNTEAFF
TRBD1 | . | TRBJ2-2 | TRBV19 | TGTGCCAGTAATAGGGGGCCCGAGTTTAGCAGGGAGCTGTTTTTT | CASNRGPEFSRELFF
. | . | TRBJ2-3 | TRBV7-9 | TGTGCCAGCAGCACTCTATCGGATACGCAGTATTTT | CASSTLSDTQYF
TRBD1 | few | TRBJ2-2 | TRBV5-1 | TGCGCCAGCAGCCCCCCGGGACAGGGGTACACCGGGGAGCTGTTTTTT | CASSPPGQGYTGELFF
. | many | TRBJ2-5 | TRBV7-8 | TGTGCCAGCCGGACTAGGGGGGGCGCCGGGACCCAGTACTTC | CASRTRGGAGTQYF
. | . | TRBJ2-3 | TRBV11-2 | TGTGCCAGCAGCTTAGGGCTCCTCCGGGGAGGCACAGATACGCAGTATTTT | CASSLGLLRGGTDTQYF
TRBD1 | few | TRBJ2-7 | TRBV4-1 | TGCGCCAGCAGCCCCTACCCCGGGACAGGGGTCTCCTACGAGCAGTACTTC | CASSPYPGTGVSYEQYF
TRBD1 | few | TRBJ2-3 | TRBV9 | TGTGCCAGCAGCGGACAGGGGTTTACGCAGTATTTT | CASSGQGFTQYF
. | many | TRBJ2-1 | TRBV9 | TGTGCCAGCAGCGTAGGGGTGGCGGTGGCTAATGAGCAGTTCTTC | CASSVGVAVANEQFF
TRBD1 | . | TRBJ1-2 | TRBV6-5 | TGTGCCAGCACCCCAGGACAGGGAGCAGATGGCTACACCTTC | CASTPGQGADGYTF
. | . | TRBJ2-5 | TRBV5-2 | TGTGCCAGCAGCTTGACTAGAGCACAAGAGACCCAGTACTTC | CASSLTRAQETQYF
TRBD1 | few | TRBJ1-1 | TRBV5-1 | TGCGCCAGCAGCCAACGACAGGGTCGGAACACTGAAGCTTTCTTT | CASSQRQGRNTEAFF
. | . | TRBJ2-1 | TRBV4-3 | TGCGCCAGCAGCCAAGGTTTCCTATACAATGAGCAGTTCTTC | CASSQGFLYNEQFF
. | few | TRBJ2-3 | TRBV10-3 | TGTGCCATCAGTGACCTCATGGGCAGGGACACAGATACGCAGTATTTT | CAISDLMGRDTDTQYF
. | . | TRBJ1-4 | TRBV6-4 | TGTGCCAGCAGTGACTCGGGAAGCCGAAAACTGTTTTTT | CASSDSGSRKLFF
TRBD1 | . | TRBJ2-5 | TRBV27 | TGTGCGAGCAGGGGGACCGCCGTTATGACCCAGTACTTC | CASRGTAVMTQYF
. | few | TRBJ2-5 | TRBV7-6 | TGTGCCAGCAGCTTAACAGGGACCGAAGAGACCCAGTACTTC | CASSLTGTEETQYF
TRBD1 | . | TRBJ2-5 | TRBV11-1 | TGTGCCAGCAGCTTAGTACAGGGGGCGGAGACCCAGTACTTC | CASSLVQGAETQYF
. | few | TRBJ2-5 | TRBV7-9 | TGTGCCAGCAGCCCAGGATTGAGTAGAGAGACCCAGTACTTC | CASSPGLSRETQYF
. | many | TRBJ2-5 | TRBV9 | TGTGCCAGCAGCACCGACGGTAGCGGAAAAGAGACCCAGTACTTC | CASSTDGSGKETQYF
. | . | TRBJ2-3 | TRBV15 | TGTGCCACCAGGGCTCGAAGCACAGATACGCAGTATTTT | CATRARSTDTQYF
TRBD1 | . | TRBJ1-6 | TRBV4-1 | TGCGCCAGCAGCCAAGCCGGGACAGGGTATTCACCCCTCCACTTT | CASSQAGTGYSPLHF
. | few | TRBJ2-1 | TRBV4-3 | TGCGCCAGCAGCCAATCGGAGGGGGTGGAGCAGTTCTTC | CASSQSEGVEQFF
TRBD1 | few | TRBJ1-1 | TRBV11-2 | TGTGCCAGCCGGTCCCTTCGGGTCACCGGGACAGGGGGCCGGGGCACTGAAGCTTTCTTT | CASRSLRVTGTGGRGTEAFF